These 8 T cell receptor beta chains share one sample of origin, sequenced in a study of T cell repertoires in cytomegalovirus infection (dated by TCRdb to between 2018 and 2021). TCRdb lists the instrument as Illumina HiSeq 1500. Using fastp at Q25 and MiXCR, TCRdb reprocessed the public reads and kept productive beta chains. Each entry merges the rows of one CDR3 protein and shows their most common DNA and genes. The sample table contains 200,000 to 300,000 distinct CDR3 sequences; only one count was recorded for roughly an eighth of them. The leading ten clones occupy roughly 9.7% of the sample. Sequenced: PBMCs. All receptors come from a human donor in good health (CMV status not recorded). Some clones in this sample may be carry-over from other donors' samples.

This clonotype was detected a few times. The V call is TRBV20-1, the J call TRBJ2-7; 7 bases map to TRBD1. CDR1 and CDR2 (germline): DFQATT, SNEGSKA (reference sequence). J gave up 6 bases and V 3 bases, and 8 bases lay outside the gene matches. CDR3 length: 13 residues. The CDR3 loop reads CSARGQGEIEQYF. The CDR3 bases are TGCAGTGCTAGGGGGCAGGGGGAGATCGAGCAGTACTTC.

This clonotype has only one observation. The V call is TRBV14, the J call TRBJ1-3; 8 nucleotides agree with TRBD1. The CDR3 contains 17 residues. Germline CDR1 is SGHDN and CDR2 is FVKESK. V shed 5 bases and J 0 bases; nucleotides not matched to a gene: 9. CDR3 bases: TGTGCCAGCAGCACAAGACAGGGGCTCAGCTCTGGAAACACCATATATTTT. Translated: CASSTRQGLSSGNTIYF.

The sample holds many counts of this clonotype. The chain has TRBV7-2 and TRBJ1-1; 9 positions agree with TRBD1. The germline gives CDR1 SGHTA, CDR2 FQGNSA. This CDR3 is built from 14 residues. V lost 5 bases and J lost 4; bases outside the gene matches: 5. The CDR3 spells CASSLRQGGTEAFF. CDR3 DNA: TGTGCCAGCAGCCTCAGACAGGGGGGCACTGAAGCTTTCTTT.

V usage is TRBV6-2 or TRBV6-3 and J usage is TRBJ1-5; 8 positions agree with TRBD1. V trimming: 6 bases; J trimming: 0 bases; junction bases outside the gene matches: 7. Germline loops: CDR1 MNHEY, CDR2 SVGEGT. The CDR3 loop spans 16 amino acids. CDR3 sequence (DNA): TGTGCCAGCAGACTGGGACAGGCGTATAGCAATCAGCCCCAGCATTTT. Translated: CASRLGQAYSNQPQHF.

There are a few counts of this clonotype. The chain joins TRBV7-8 to TRBJ2-5; D is undetermined. Germline lookup yields CDR1 SGHVS and CDR2 FQNEAQ. V was trimmed by 4 bases and J by 3 bases, leaving 12 bases between them. The CDR3 runs to 14 residues. CDR3 DNA: TGTGCCAGCAGCTCCCTCAATAGGGAAGAGACCCAGTACTTC. As protein: CASSSLNREETQYF.

This clonotype has a count of ten or more. The chain links TRBV6-6 to TRBJ2-1, with 10 bases aligning to TRBD2. V trimming: 2 bases; J trimming: 6 bases; junction bases outside the gene matches: 7. From germline, CDR1 is MNHNY and CDR2 SVGAGI (reference sequence). The CDR3 extends over 16 amino acids. In DNA, the CDR3 is TGTGCCAGCAGTTACGAACCGGGACTAGCGAGCAATGAGCAGTTCTTC. This gives the protein CASSYEPGLASNEQFF.

There are many counts of this clonotype. This sequence joins TRBV19 and TRBJ2-1; 7 positions agree with TRBD1. This CDR3 is built from 14 residues. V dropped 8 bases and J dropped 3; count of bases not matched to a gene: 7. Germline V CDR1 and CDR2: LNHDA, SQIVND (reference sequence). CDR3 residues: CASSDRVGYNEQFF. DNA for the CDR3: TGTGCCAGTTCCGACAGGGTGGGCTACAATGAGCAGTTCTTC. The whole variable domain, filled in from reference TRBV19 and TRBJ2-1, reads DGGITQSPKYLFRKEGQNVTLSCEQNLNHDAMYWYRQDPGQGLRLIYYSQIVNDFQKGDIAEGYSVSREKKESFPLTVTSAQKNPTAFYLCASSDRVGYNEQFFGPGTRLTVL.

This clonotype has more than one count but fewer than ten. V usage is TRBV20-1 and J usage is TRBJ2-5; 9 bases fit TRBD2. J gave up 4 bases and V 6 bases, and 9 bases lay outside the gene matches. The CDR3 consists of 14 residues. The V gene's germline CDR1 is DFQATT and CDR2 SNEGSKA (reference sequence). DNA of the CDR3: TGCAGTGCGAACAGACCGGGACTAGCAGAGACCCAGTACTTC. Translating it yields CSANRPGLAETQYF.